The clone carrying this TCR beta chain was picked up a small number of times. Antigen specificity is unknown. The germline V and J ends were trimmed by 1 base and 3 bases, with 4 bases remaining between them. CDR1 and CDR2 from the germline V gene are SEHNR and FQNEAQ (reference sequence). This CDR3 comprises 12 residues. The sample comes from a study of siplizumab effects on memory and regulatory T cells. Measured with immunoSEQ multiplex PCR; TCRdb has only the in-frame clones, and not every one. This sample carries 8,500 to 10,000 clones, around 40% of them seen once, and the ten largest clones take 8.5% to 9%. The mixed lymphocyte reaction cells were cocultured at 37°C for more than five days.

This clonotype was sampled from a human donor in good health; the cells came from an allogeneic mixed lymphocyte reaction. Sample: CFSE-low (dividing) CD4+ T cells sorted from an allogeneic mixed lymphocyte reaction. The rearrangement links TRBV7-9 to TRBJ2-7; D gene ambiguous. The CDR3 DNA is TGTGCCAGCAGCTTAGTGTTCTACGAGCAGTACTTC. This gives the protein CASSLVFYEQYF.